This passage covers 23 T cell receptor beta chains from one sample sequenced in a study of shared clonotypes between healthy human individuals. Here immunoSEQ multiplex PCR was the method, and the copy in TCRdb shows in-frame clones only, minus some. This table holds over a million clones, roughly 96% found once. Material: naive CD4+ T cells sorted from blood. Subset described: CD45RA+ positively selected. These receptors were collected from a young man in good health.

This sequence joins TRBV6-1 and TRBJ2-7; no clear D gene. Trimming removed 10 bases at V and 3 bases at J, with 19 bases between. From germline, CDR1 is MNHNS and CDR2 SASEGT. CDR3 size: 14 residues. The CDR3 loop reads CATSAPDGLYEQYF. The CDR3 bases are TGTGCCACGTCCGCCCCCGATGGGCTCTACGAGCAGTACTTC.

The chain couples TRBV7-8 to TRBJ2-2; no clear D. Germline V gene data show CDR1 as SGHVS and CDR2 as FQNEAQ. V shed 5 bases and J shed 4 bases, with 8 bases lying between them. The CDR3 length is 13 residues. CDR3 DNA: TGTGCCAGCAGCGAGACTTCCACCGGGGAGCTGTTTTTT. It encodes CASSETSTGELFF.

This sequence joins TRBV5-1 and TRBJ2-3, with a possible D match to TRBD1 (6 bases). Germline CDR1 reads SGHRS; CDR2 reads YFSETQ. This CDR3 has 14 amino acids. V was shortened by 0 bases and J by 3 bases, with 8 bases between the two germline ends. CDR3 protein: CASSLVQGTDTQYF. CDR3 in DNA: TGCGCCAGCAGCTTGGTACAGGGTACAGATACGCAGTATTTT.

The rearrangement joins TRBV5-1 to TRBJ2-3, with a tentative D call TRBD1 (5 bases). Between the trimmed V and J ends, which lost 2 bases and 0 bases, there was a span of 10 bases. The CDR3 covers 15 residues. The germline V gene has CDR1 SGHRS and CDR2 YFSETQ. CDR3 sequence: CASSLDSQSTDTQYF. The CDR3 bases are TGCGCCAGCAGCTTAGACAGCCAGAGCACAGATACGCAGTATTTT.

J is TRBJ1-5 and V is TRBV2, with D possibly being TRBD1 (6 bases). This CDR3 spans 14 amino acids. Trimming left V 2 bases short and J 5 bases short, with 10 bases between. The germline V gene encodes CDR1 SNHLY and CDR2 FYNNEI. The CDR3 here is CASSESRGDQPQHF. Here the CDR3 DNA reads TGTGCCAGCAGTGAAAGCAGGGGAGATCAGCCCCAGCATTTT.

The chain links TRBV19 to TRBJ2-1; 9 nucleotides match TRBD2. Germline V gene lookup returns CDR1 LNHDA and CDR2 SQIVND (reference sequence). The CDR3 runs to 17 residues. After removal of 1 base from V and 4 bases from J, the junction contained 8 bases not matched to a gene. The CDR3 nucleotides read TGTGCCAGTAGTATAGCACGAGCGGGAGGATTATACAATGAGCAGTTCTTC. It is translated as CASSIARAGGLYNEQFF.

V is TRBV14 and J is TRBJ2-3; no clear D gene. CDR3 length: 11 amino acids. Germline V gene data show CDR1 as SGHDN and CDR2 as FVKESK. V was pared by 5 bases and J by 9 bases, with 9 bases between. As DNA, the CDR3 is TGTGCCAGCAGCGATACTTTCACGCAGTATTTT. Amino acids: CASSDTFTQYF.

Only a few counts were recorded for this clone. The J gene is TRBJ2-3, the V gene TRBV29-1; maybe TRBD2 (5 bases). Germline CDR1 reads SQVTM; CDR2 reads ANQGSEA. Trimming removed 0 bases from V and 2 bases from J, with 12 bases in between. This CDR3 comprises 15 residues. CDR3 nucleotide sequence: TGCAGCGTTGAAGAAGGAGAGGGCAACACAGATACGCAGTATTTT. It specifies CSVEEGEGNTDTQYF.

The rearrangement joins TRBV6-4 to TRBJ2-3; 8 bases are shared with TRBD1. Looked up from germline, CDR1 is MRHNA and CDR2 is SNTAGT. J lost 6 bases, V lost 6 bases, and 5 bases had no gene match. The CDR3 is 13 amino acids. CDR3 amino acids: CASSEDRDDTQYF. In DNA form, the CDR3 reads TGTGCCAGCAGCGAGGACAGGGACGATACGCAGTATTTT.

The chain joins TRBV7-6 to TRBJ2-5; either TRBD1 or TRBD2 may fit D (5 bases each). The CDR3 covers 15 residues. The germline gives CDR1 SGHVS, CDR2 FNYEAQ. Trimming stripped 3 bases from V and 7 bases from J, with 18 bases between. The CDR3: CASSFGRGWGGTQYF. The DNA for the CDR3 is TGTGCCAGCAGCTTCGGCCGCGGGTGGGGCGGGACCCAGTACTTC.

V is TRBV5-1 and J is TRBJ2-7; 10 bases are shared with TRBD1. Germline V CDR1 and CDR2: SGHRS, YFSETQ. V gave up 3 bases and J gave up 5 bases; unmatched junction bases: 2. The CDR3 length is 13 residues. CDR3 sequence reads: CASSSGTGDEQYF. DNA of the CDR3: TGCGCCAGCAGCTCCGGGACAGGGGACGAGCAGTACTTC.

The rearrangement uses TRBV28 and TRBJ2-7; TRBD1 or TRBD2 may be the D gene (5 bases each). The V end lost 6 bases, the J end lost 2 bases, and 11 bases lay between the germline ends. CDR3 length equals 13 residues. CDR1 and CDR2 from the germline V gene are MDHEN and SYDVKM. The CDR3: CASSGTAPYEQYF. CDR3 coding DNA: TGTGCCAGCAGCGGGACCGCCCCCTACGAGCAGTACTTC.

The genes are TRBV2 and TRBJ1-4; D possibly corresponds to TRBD1 (6 bases). In germline, CDR1 is SNHLY, CDR2 FYNNEI. CDR3 length: 17 amino acids. V shed 7 bases and J shed 2 bases, with 20 bases lying between them. Written as DNA, the CDR3 is TGTGCCAGCACTAAGGGGGGGGCTCTTTCGACTAATGAAAAACTGTTTTTT. It codes for CASTKGGALSTNEKLFF.

V and J are TRBV7-2 and TRBJ1-3; 7 bases align to TRBD1. Germline CDR1 reads SGHTA; CDR2 reads FQGNSA. V was clipped by 1 base and J by 1 base; unmatched bases: 7. The CDR3 is made up of 17 amino acids. DNA for the CDR3: TGTGCCAGCAGCTTAGGACAGGGTCCTAAATCTGGAAACACCATATATTTT. It specifies CASSLGQGPKSGNTIYF.

CDR3 sequence: CARGAGAGELFF. CDR3 nucleotide sequence: TGTGCCAGGGGTGCGGGGGCCGGGGAGCTGTTTTTT. V and J are TRBV7-9 and TRBJ2-2, with 7 nucleotides matching TRBD2. Losses at the gene ends were 9 bases for V and 6 bases for J; bases not matched to a gene: 4. There are 12 residues in the CDR3. The germline CDR1 and CDR2 sequences are SEHNR and FQNEAQ (reference sequence).

In DNA form, the CDR3 reads TGTGCCAGCACAGGGGGCTTCGGGGAGCTGTTTTTT. Residues: CASTGGFGELFF. The J gene is TRBJ2-2, the V gene TRBV6-5, with 8 nucleotides matching TRBD1. The CDR3 consists of 12 residues. Looked up from germline, CDR1 is MNHEY and CDR2 is SVGAGI. V lost 7 bases and J lost 7; bases outside the gene matches: 2.

This clone appeared a few times. The chain joins TRBV7-2 to TRBJ1-5, with no clear D. V was pared by 5 bases and J by 9 bases, with 8 bases between. Germline V gene sequence: CDR1 SGHTA, CDR2 FQGNSA. The CDR3 totals 11 residues. The CDR3 sequence: CASSEGGPQHF. The CDR3 bases are TGTGCCAGCAGCGAAGGAGGGCCCCAGCATTTT. The full variable domain, with the rest looked up from reference TRBV7-2 and TRBJ1-5, is GAGVSQSPSNKVTEKGKDVELRCDPISGHTALYWYRQSLGQGLEFLIYFQGNSAPDKSGLPSDRFSAERTGGSVSTLTIQRTQQEDSAVYLCASSEGGPQHFGDGTRLSIL.

This clone has a single count. The chain recombines TRBV10-3 with TRBJ2-7, with 10 bases that match TRBD2. The germline V gene encodes CDR1 ENHRY and CDR2 SYGVKD. This CDR3 contains 13 residues. Trimming cost V 10 bases and J 3 bases; bases outside gene matches: 6. DNA for the CDR3: TGTGCCAGCGGACCTAGCGGGAGCTACGAGCAGTACTTC. It translates to CASGPSGSYEQYF.

The chain carries TRBV9 and TRBJ2-1; 10 nucleotides line up with TRBD1. The CDR3 runs to 17 residues. CDR1 is SGDLS and CDR2 is YYNGEE in the germline V gene. Trimming cost V 3 bases and J 5 bases; bases outside gene matches: 11. The CDR3, as DNA: TGTGCCAGCAGCGAGCCCCGACAGGGGGCAGGCGACAATGAGCAGTTCTTC. This codes for CASSEPRQGAGDNEQFF.

The chain recombines TRBV28 with TRBJ1-3, with D possibly TRBD1 on 5 matching bases. Trimming stripped 7 bases from V and 4 bases from J, with 14 bases between. The CDR3 runs to 14 residues. CDR1 and CDR2 (germline): MDHEN, SYDVKM. The CDR3, as DNA: TGTGCCAGCACCACCTGGGGGAAGGGAAACACCATATATTTT. It is translated as CASTTWGKGNTIYF.

The chain combines TRBV10-1 with TRBJ2-2; possible D gene TRBD1, 5 bases. The CDR3 has 14 amino acids. Trimming took 4 bases from V and 4 from J, leaving 10 bases between them. Germline CDR1 and CDR2: WNHNN and SYGVQD (reference sequence). In DNA, the CDR3 is TGCGCCAGCAGTGGACAGATGGGCACCGGGGAGCTGTTTTTT. Encoded protein: CASSGQMGTGELFF.

Here the CDR3 DNA reads TGTGCCAGCAGCTTAGAATTAGTCAGACGTCTTCAGCCCGGGGAGCTGTTTTTT. This encodes CASSLELVRRLQPGELFF. The chain carries TRBV7-6 and TRBJ2-2; D gene unclear. CDR1 and CDR2 from the germline V gene are SGHVS and FNYEAQ. The CDR3 is 18 amino acids. The V end was cut by 1 base, the J end by 6 bases, with 21 bases between.

The chain uses TRBV28 and TRBJ2-1; 7 bases are a match to TRBD2. The CDR3 sequence is 11 residues long. V shed 5 bases and J 10 bases; nucleotides not matched to a gene: 2. The germline CDR1 and CDR2 sequences are MDHEN and SYDVKM. CDR3 nucleotides: TGTGCCAGCAGTGTGGGGGGGGAGCAGTTCTTC. Amino acids: CASSVGGEQFF.